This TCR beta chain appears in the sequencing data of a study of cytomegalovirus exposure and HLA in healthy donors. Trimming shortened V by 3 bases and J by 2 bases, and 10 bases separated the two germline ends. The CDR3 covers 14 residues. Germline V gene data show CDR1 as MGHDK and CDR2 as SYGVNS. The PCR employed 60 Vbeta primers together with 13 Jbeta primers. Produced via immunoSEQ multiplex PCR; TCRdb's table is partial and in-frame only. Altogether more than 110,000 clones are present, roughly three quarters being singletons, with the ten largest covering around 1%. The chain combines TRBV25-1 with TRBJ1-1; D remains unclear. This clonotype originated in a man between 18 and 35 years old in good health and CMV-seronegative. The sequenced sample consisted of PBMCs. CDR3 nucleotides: TGTGCCAGCAGTGATACGGGAATAAACACTGAAGCTTTCTTT. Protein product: CASSDTGINTEAFF.